This T cell receptor beta chain came from a study of blood T cell repertoires in COVID-19. Study details: Donors in the United States, Italy and Spain gave samples during acute or convalescent COVID-19. PBMCs, B-cell-depleted T cells, or T cells provided the cDNA or gDNA that made up the material.

The assay was immunoSEQ multiplex PCR, and TCRdb's table has in-frame clones only and misses some. The sample has some 54,000 clones, approximately 92% seen once. The specimen sequenced was peripheral blood. The TCR was taken from a man aged 60 to 75 with acute or convalescent COVID-19.

The CDR3 reads CASSDSQGAHGYTF. The CDR3, as DNA: TGTGCCAGCAGTGACTCACAGGGGGCGCATGGCTACACCTTC. V and J are TRBV6-4 and TRBJ1-2; 9 bases are shared with TRBD1. Germline loops: CDR1 MRHNA, CDR2 SNTAGT. V was pared by 0 bases and J by 6 bases, with 2 bases of the junction left unmatched. CDR3 length equals 14 residues.